The clone carrying this TCR beta chain occurred a few times. No antigen is known for it. The record originates from a study of response to subunit inactivated influenza vaccine. Germline loops: CDR1 LNHNV, CDR2 YYDKDF (reference sequence). Trimming cost V 0 bases and J 12 bases, with 12 bases left between them. The CDR3 contains 12 residues. The study's findings and limits: Authors suggested that a seasonal influenza vaccination recruits few new T cells each time.

TCRdb re-called the RT-PCR reads through MiXCR, storing one row per CDR3 protein. This sample has approximately 700,000 distinct CDR3 sequences, with approximately 13% found just once. V and J are TRBV15 and TRBJ2-7; D gene unclear. This receptor was identified in a man aged 45-65 years who received an inactivated influenza vaccine. Sequencing used PBMCs from blood, obtained about 14 days before vaccination. This chain's CDR3 is CATSRDGATRYF. The DNA of the CDR3 is TGTGCCACCAGCAGAGACGGAGCGACAAGGTACTTC.